What follows are 24 T cell receptor beta chains derived from one specimen sequenced in a study of T cell repertoires in cytomegalovirus infection. TCRdb reprocessed the reads with MiXCR, giving one entry per CDR3 protein. Among some 920,000 distinct CDR3 sequences listed, 30% to 40% were seen once. These TCRs are of unknown antigen specificity. Source: cultured CD8+ T cells from PBMCs, taken from culture after CMV antigen stimulation. Every receptor here comes from a human donor in good health (CMV status not recorded). Some clones in this sample may be carry-over from other donors' samples.

This clonotype has a single count. A junction end diverges from the germline sequence, so it may reflect a read error. V usage is TRBV7-9 and J usage is TRBJ2-3; unclear D gene. This CDR3 has 11 residues. The germline V gene encodes CDR1 SEHNR and CDR2 FQNEAQ (reference sequence). For the CDR3, the DNA is TGTGTCAGCCTTTCCCCAGATACGCAGTATTTT. Its protein is CVSLSPDTQYF.

The chain links TRBV7-6 to TRBJ1-2; a possible D gene is TRBD1 (5 bases). This CDR3 comprises 14 residues. With 8 bases removed from V and 6 bases from J, the gap between germline ends came to 19 bases. Per germline, CDR1 SGHVS and CDR2 FNYEAQ. The CDR3 coding sequence is TGTGCCAGCGACTCAGGTAGCGGAGGGGATGGCTACACCTTC. Translated, it gives CASDSGSGGDGYTF.

V gene TRBV29-1 combines with J gene TRBJ2-1; D is uncertain. Germline values: CDR1 SQVTM, CDR2 ANQGSEA. This CDR3 is 13 amino acids long. Trimming stripped 0 bases from V and 3 bases from J, with 6 bases between. The CDR3 protein is CSVEDPRYNEQFF. For the CDR3, the DNA is TGCAGCGTTGAAGACCCGCGCTACAATGAGCAGTTCTTC.

The chain combines TRBV7-6 with TRBJ2-1; D ambiguous. Germline V gene lookup returns CDR1 SGHVS and CDR2 FNYEAQ. The CDR3 totals 14 residues. V was shortened by 5 bases and J by 10 bases, with 18 bases between the two germline ends. The DNA of the CDR3 is TGTGCCAGCAGCCCAAGTGGCGCCCCCGGGGAGCAGTTCTTC. Translating it yields CASSPSGAPGEQFF.

The chain links TRBV27 to TRBJ1-2; 9 bases fit TRBD1. The germline gives CDR1 MNHEY, CDR2 SMNVEV (reference sequence). The junction had 15 bases not matched to a gene; V was cut back by 0 bases and J by 4 bases. The CDR3 totals 19 residues. In nucleotides, the CDR3 is TGTGCCAGCAGTTTATCCGTAGGACTTACAGGGGGCCCCTTCTATGGCTACACCTTC. It is translated as CASSLSVGLTGGPFYGYTF.

This clonotype was seen only a few times. This chain joins TRBV3-1 and TRBJ1-3; tentative D call: TRBD1 (5 bases). The CDR3 contains 18 residues. Germline CDR1 reads LGHDT; CDR2 reads YNNKEL (reference sequence). Trimming took 1 base from V and 0 from J, leaving 16 bases between them. The DNA of the CDR3 is TGTGCCAGCAGCCAAGTTGGTGACGGGGCCTACTCTGGAAACACCATATATTTT. Translation gives CASSQVGDGAYSGNTIYF.

Points on this clonotype: Possible read error: a much larger clone is one base away. V gene TRBV7-6 combines with J gene TRBJ2-7; tentative D call: TRBD2 (5 bases). The germline CDR1 and CDR2 sequences are SGHVS and FNYEAQ. Trimming removed 5 bases from V and 9 bases from J, with 20 bases in between. The CDR3 is made up of 14 amino acids. As DNA, the CDR3 is TGTGCCAGCAGCGTAGACGAGGGTATAAGCGTGCAGTACGTC. Protein sequence: CASSVDEGISVQYV.

This clonotype was found many times. The chain uses TRBV12-3 or TRBV12-4 and TRBJ2-2; D possibly corresponds to TRBD2 (5 bases). CDR3 size: 16 residues. The V and J ends lost 3 bases and 4 bases respectively, with 15 bases between them. The CDR3 nucleotides are TGTGCCAGCAGTTTTGATGTAGGGAGCAGCACCGGGGAGCTGTTTTTT. Its translation: CASSFDVGSSTGELFF.

The chain uses TRBV12-3 or TRBV12-4 and TRBJ2-1, with 10 bases identical to TRBD2. This CDR3 comprises 16 residues. After removal of 7 bases from V and 5 bases from J, the junction contained 11 bases not matched to a gene. The DNA for the CDR3 is TGTGCCAGCACCCCCAAGCGGGGGGGTTCCCACAATGAGCAGTTCTTC. It translates to CASTPKRGGSHNEQFF.

This clonotype was seen ten or more times. The chain employs TRBV4-2 and TRBJ2-2; 8 bases align to TRBD1. With V trimmed by 0 bases and J by 1 base, 10 bases remained unmatched. The germline V gene encodes CDR1 LGHNA and CDR2 YNFKEQ. This CDR3 spans 19 amino acids. The CDR3 spells CASSQDLRTGSVNTGELFF. In DNA, the CDR3 is TGTGCCAGCAGCCAAGATCTTCGGACAGGGAGTGTGAACACCGGGGAGCTGTTTTTT.

This clonotype has at least ten counts. The rearrangement joins TRBV11-2 to TRBJ1-5; no definite D call. CDR3 size: 14 residues. Trimming pared 2 bases from V and 0 bases from J, leaving 5 bases between. Germline CDR1 SGHAT, CDR2 FQNNGV. The CDR3 DNA is TGTGCCAGCAGCTTATACAATAGCAATCAGCCCCAGCATTTT. Encoded protein: CASSLYNSNQPQHF.

The chain combines TRBV5-1 with TRBJ1-2; TRBD1 is a possible D gene (5 bases). Per germline, CDR1 SGHRS and CDR2 YFSETQ. The V end lost 0 bases, the J end lost 2 bases, and 14 bases lay between the germline ends. The CDR3 totals 16 residues. The chain's CDR3 is CASSLDLRGRNYGYTF. Here the CDR3 DNA reads TGCGCCAGCAGCTTGGATCTACGGGGGAGGAACTATGGCTACACCTTC.

The J gene is TRBJ2-7, the V gene TRBV6-1, with 7 bases matching TRBD1. The CDR3 length is 14 residues. The J segment lost 2 bases and the V segment lost 4 bases, leaving 5 bases of the junction unmatched. Germline CDR1 is MNHNS and CDR2 is SASEGT. The CDR3 region has the DNA TGTGCCAGCAGTGTTTACAGGGGTACCTACGAGCAGTACGTC. This encodes CASSVYRGTYEQYV.

A note on this clonotype: This may arise from a read error, as a much more abundant clone is one base away. CDR3 coding DNA: TGTGTCAGCAGCTTAGCCAAGGGGAGCAATCAGCCCCAGCATTTT. This codes for CVSSLAKGSNQPQHF. The J gene is TRBJ1-5, the V gene TRBV7-8, with D perhaps matching TRBD1 (5 bases). Germline lookup yields CDR1 SGHVS and CDR2 FQNEAQ. The CDR3 spans 15 residues.

The genes are TRBV7-6 and TRBJ2-3, with TRBD2 matching 10 bases. Germline lookup yields CDR1 SGHVS and CDR2 FNYEAQ. After removal of 2 bases from V and 7 bases from J, the junction contained 3 bases not matched to a gene. The CDR3 sequence is 14 residues long. The CDR3 sequence: CASSLPSGGYTQYF. DNA of the CDR3: TGTGCCAGCAGCTTACCTAGCGGGGGATATACGCAGTATTTT.

There are a few counts of this clonotype. CDR3 nucleotide sequence: TGTGCCAGCAGCTCTAGCGGGGTGGGCGAGCAGTACGTC. Its protein is CASSSSGVGEQYV. This chain connects TRBV7-6 to TRBJ2-7, with 9 bases fitting TRBD2. V lost 4 bases, J lost 6 bases, and 4 bases stayed unmatched. The CDR3 is 13 residues long. The germline CDR1 and CDR2 sequences are SGHVS and FNYEAQ.

The chain uses TRBV5-5 and TRBJ2-7; 9 bases fit TRBD1. Germline V gene data show CDR1 as SGHKS and CDR2 as YYEKEE (reference sequence). After removal of 7 bases from V and 5 bases from J, the junction contained 10 bases not matched to a gene. This CDR3 has 14 residues. CDR3 in amino acids: CASSDRDRVHEQYV. The CDR3, as DNA: TGTGCCAGCTCCGATCGGGACAGGGTTCACGAGCAGTACGTC.

This clonotype was counted a few times. The chain links TRBV6-2 or TRBV6-3 to TRBJ1-1; TRBD1 might be the D (5 bases). Germline V gene data show CDR1 as MNHEY and CDR2 as SVGEGT. The V end was cut by 6 bases, the J end by 0 bases, with 8 bases between. CDR3 size: 13 residues. As DNA, the CDR3 is TGTGCCAGCAGGGCAGGGCTGAACACTGAAGCTTTCTTT. It yields the protein CASRAGLNTEAFF.

There are a few counts of this clonotype. This chain links TRBV12-3 or TRBV12-4 with TRBJ2-5, with TRBD2 as a possible D gene (7 bases). The CDR3 length is 15 residues. V lost 0 bases and J lost 3, with 11 bases in between. The CDR3 spells CASSLAGGGKETQYF. CDR3 in DNA: TGTGCCAGCAGTTTAGCAGGGGGGGGCAAAGAGACCCAGTACTTC.

This clonotype was detected a few times. The CDR3 is CAISGTNTGELFF. CDR3 nucleotides: TGTGCCATCTCGGGAACGAACACCGGGGAGCTGTTTTTT. The chain recombines TRBV6-5 with TRBJ2-2, with D maybe TRBD2 (5 bases). Trimming took off 10 bases at V and 0 bases at J, with 9 bases between the two ends. This CDR3 has 13 amino acids. Germline CDR1 MNHEY, CDR2 SVGAGI.

This clonotype was counted a few times. This sequence joins TRBV13 and TRBJ1-1; 11 bases line up with TRBD1. The CDR3 has 15 amino acids. Germline V lookup: CDR1 PRHDT, CDR2 FYEKMQ (reference sequence). Trimming took 1 base from V and 6 from J; bases not matched to a gene: 4. CDR3 amino acids: CASSLVDRGLAEAFF. CDR3 DNA: TGTGCCAGCAGCTTAGTGGACAGGGGGCTGGCTGAAGCTTTCTTT.

This chain uses TRBV11-2 with TRBJ2-5, with no clear D. Deletions cut 2 bases from V and 5 bases from J, with 15 bases between. Per the germline V gene, CDR1 is SGHAT and CDR2 is FQNNGV. The CDR3 is made up of 15 amino acids. In nucleotides, the CDR3 is TGTGCCAGCAGCTTATCATACAATCCTTTGGAGACCCAGTACTTC. Translation: CASSLSYNPLETQYF.

This clonotype has just a few counts. This chain connects TRBV6-6 to TRBJ2-7; TRBD1 might be the D (5 bases). Germline V gene sequence: CDR1 MNHNY, CDR2 SVGAGI (reference sequence). The CDR3 runs 14 residues. Trimming cost V 5 bases and J 3 bases, with 14 bases left between them. In DNA, the CDR3 is TGTGCCAGCAGTGACAGCAGGGTTGACTACGAGCAGTACGTC. Amino acids: CASSDSRVDYEQYV.

Concerning this clonotype: A much larger clone differs from this one at a single base, so this may be a read error. The CDR3 end shows no conserved phenylalanine or tryptophan, and so a read error is likely. This chain links TRBV7-2 with TRBJ2-2, with 8 positions matching TRBD2. V trimming: 4 bases; J trimming: 3 bases; junction bases outside the gene matches: 7. Germline loops: CDR1 SGHTA, CDR2 FQGNSA. The length of the CDR3 is 16 residues. The CDR3 DNA is TGTGCCAGCAGCTATAACGTCGGGAGGGACACCGGGGAGCTGTTTTTA. It translates to CASSYNVGRDTGELFL.